This TCR beta chain stems from a study of response to subunit inactivated influenza vaccine. This CDR3 contains 15 residues. Germline V gives CDR1 MNHEY, CDR2 SVGAGI. The germline V and J ends were trimmed by 0 bases and 1 base, with 9 bases remaining between them. TCRdb passed the RT-PCR reads through MiXCR, listing each CDR3 protein once. In the table there are about 160,000 distinct CDR3 sequences, about a tenth of which are singletons. This clonotype occurred a few times. Its antigen remains unknown. Study-level findings and limits: It was suggested by the authors that few new T cells are recruited by each seasonal influenza vaccination.

The sequence was collected from a man aged 50-60 years who received an inactivated influenza vaccine. The specimen was non-naive T cells sorted from PBMCs, collected 40 to 50 days after vaccination. This chain links TRBV6-5 with TRBJ2-5; possible D gene TRBD1, 5 bases. As DNA, the CDR3 is TGTGCCAGCAGTTACTCCCAGGGTCCCCAAGAGACCCAGTACTTC. Translating it yields CASSYSQGPQETQYF.